The next 16 T cell receptor beta chains were all read from a single sample in a study of blood T cells in healthy people across ages. It was with a sample-barcoded 5' primer and a J-beta primer mix that a second PCR of about 7 to 12 cycles was run. MiXCR, applied by TCRdb to the 5' RACE reads, yields one record per CDR3 protein. Seen here are approximately 810,000 distinct CDR3 sequences, 25% to 35% observed once, and the top ten hold 15% to 20%. The specimen sequenced was blood. The receptors originated from a woman of 80 years or more in good health.

The V call is TRBV11-2, the J call TRBJ2-1; 9 bases agree with TRBD2. Germline CDR1 reads SGHAT; CDR2 reads FQNNGV. Trimming at V came to 6 bases and at J to 10 bases, leaving 13 bases not matched to a gene. The CDR3 loop spans 15 amino acids. The CDR3 nucleotides read TGTGCCAGCAGAAAAATAGCGGGGGCCCCGCCAGAGCAGTTCTTC. Residues: CASRKIAGAPPEQFF.

The chain has TRBV12-3 or TRBV12-4 and TRBJ2-1; 12 bases are shared with TRBD2. CDR3 length: 16 amino acids. Unmatched junction bases numbered 12, after V lost 7 bases and J lost 8 bases. The CDR3 DNA is TGTGCCAGCACCGACATCAGACTAGCGGGGGTCCATGAGCAGTTCTTC. Protein product: CASTDIRLAGVHEQFF.

Here the CDR3 reads CASSTRDGRSYEQYF. CDR3 sequence (DNA): TGTGCCAGCAGTACCCGGGACGGCAGGTCCTACGAGCAGTACTTC. J is TRBJ2-7 and V is TRBV12-3 or TRBV12-4; tentatively, D is TRBD1 or TRBD2 (5 bases each). This CDR3 region has 15 residues. V lost 5 bases, J lost 1 base, and 15 bases lay in between.

This clonotype was picked up a small number of times. The rearrangement uses TRBV5-1 and TRBJ2-5; TRBD1 matches at 10 bases. The CDR3 runs 13 residues. Germline CDR1 SGHRS, CDR2 YFSETQ. V lost 4 bases to trimming and J lost 11 bases; unmatched junction nucleotides: 8. The CDR3 here is CASSTGQGEEQYF. In nucleotides, the CDR3 is TGCGCCAGCAGCACTGGACAGGGGGAGGAGCAGTACTTC.

This clonotype appeared once. V is TRBV5-5 and J is TRBJ2-1; tentative D call: TRBD1 (6 bases). This CDR3 has 15 residues. Germline CDR1 and CDR2: SGHKS and YYEKEE (reference sequence). Trimming cost V 0 bases and J 3 bases, with 10 bases left between them. For the CDR3, the DNA is TGTGCCAGCAGCTTGGGACAGGAAATCTACAATGAGCAGTTCTTC. It is translated as CASSLGQEIYNEQFF.

This clonotype has only a few counts. This rearrangement joins TRBV6-5 to TRBJ2-1; 7 bases are shared with TRBD2. V trimming: 5 bases; J trimming: 6 bases; junction bases outside the gene matches: 7. Germline CDR1 MNHEY, CDR2 SVGAGI. The CDR3 has 14 residues. The CDR3 bases are TGTGCCAGCAGTCTTATCGGGGGGAGCAATGAGCAGTTCTTC. Its protein product is CASSLIGGSNEQFF.

This clonotype was counted between two and nine times. The chain uses TRBV3-1 and TRBJ1-6; TRBD1 is a possible D gene (5 bases). The ends were cut back, 0 bases at V and 6 bases at J, with 15 bases in the middle. Germline CDR1 is LGHDT and CDR2 is YNNKEL (reference sequence). CDR3 size: 17 residues. CDR3 sequence reads: CASSQDQGAGFNSPLHF. The CDR3 nucleotides read TGTGCCAGCAGCCAAGACCAAGGGGCAGGTTTTAATTCACCCCTCCACTTT. Drawing the rest from reference TRBV3-1 and TRBJ1-6, the complete variable domain is DTAVSQTPKYLVTQMGNDKSIKCEQNLGHDTMYWYKQDSKKFLKIMFSYNNKELIINETVPNRFSPKSPDKAHLNLHINSLELGDSAVYFCASSQDQGAGFNSPLHFGNGTRLTVT.

The DNA for the CDR3 is TGTGCCAGCAGCCGTACTAGCGGGGGAGCTTACAAGCAGTACTTC. It yields the protein CASSRTSGGAYKQYF. This chain links TRBV7-9 with TRBJ2-7; 11 bases are shared with TRBD2. CDR1 and CDR2 from the germline V gene are SEHNR and FQNEAQ (reference sequence). The ends lost 5 bases at V and 8 bases at J; junction bases unmatched: 11. The CDR3 loop spans 15 amino acids.

The chain couples TRBV12-3 or TRBV12-4 to TRBJ2-4; TRBD2 matches 11 bases. J gave up 0 bases and V 8 bases, and 9 bases lay outside the gene matches. CDR3 length: 17 amino acids. DNA of the CDR3: TGTGCCAGCCGCCAATTTAGCGGGAGGGTAGCCAAAAACATTCAGTACTTC. Translating gives CASRQFSGRVAKNIQYF.

On this clonotype: A much larger clone differs from this one at a single base, so this may be a read error. The V call is TRBV5-1, the J call TRBJ2-2, with 7 bases matching TRBD1. There are 14 residues in the CDR3. Germline assignment: CDR1 SGHRS and CDR2 YFSETQ. DNA of the CDR3: TGCGCCAACAGCCCAATGACAGGGTCCGGGGAGCTGTTTTTT. The encoded protein is CANSPMTGSGELFF.

This clonotype was counted a few times. At one end, the junction sequence differs from germline, possibly due to a read error. The V and J genes are TRBV7-2 and TRBJ1-2; no clear D gene. This CDR3 has 15 residues. Germline lookup yields CDR1 SGHTA and CDR2 FQGNSA. Here the CDR3 reads CAGSFGLTANYGYTF. The CDR3 DNA sequence: TGTGCCGGCAGCTTCGGTTTAACAGCTAACTATGGCTACACCTTC.

Many counts were recorded for this clonotype. V gene TRBV7-8 combines with J gene TRBJ2-1; 8 bases line up with TRBD2. The CDR3 sequence is 15 residues long. The germline CDR1 and CDR2 sequences are SGHVS and FQNEAQ. V shed 1 base, J shed 4 bases, and the junction held 3 bases outside the gene matches. This CDR3 is CASSLEAGGYNEQFF. The CDR3 DNA follows: TGTGCCAGCAGCTTAGAGGCGGGGGGATACAATGAGCAGTTCTTC.

The genes are TRBV6-6 and TRBJ2-1; no firm D call. The germline gives CDR1 MNHNY, CDR2 SVGAGI (reference sequence). Trimming cost V 2 bases and J 0 bases, with 8 bases left between them. CDR3 length: 15 residues. The chain's CDR3 is CASSYAVGSYNEQFF. The DNA for the CDR3 is TGTGCCAGCAGTTACGCAGTGGGCTCCTACAATGAGCAGTTCTTC.

This clonotype was counted between two and nine times. The rearrangement uses TRBV5-1 and TRBJ1-1; possible D gene TRBD1, 5 bases. Trimming pared 0 bases from V and 3 bases from J, leaving 15 bases between. The CDR3 runs 16 residues. The V gene's germline CDR1 is SGHRS and CDR2 YFSETQ. The CDR3 protein is CASSLEPQGRDTEAFF. The CDR3 region has the DNA TGCGCCAGCAGCTTGGAGCCCCAGGGACGGGACACTGAAGCTTTCTTT.

This clonotype was seen a handful of times. In DNA form, the CDR3 reads TGCGCCAGCAGCTCAGGGGACGGGGGTAGAGAAAAACTGTTTTTT. This sequence encodes CASSSGDGGREKLFF. The V gene is TRBV5-1, the J gene TRBJ1-4; maybe TRBD1 (6 bases). V lost 3 bases to trimming and J lost 8 bases, with 17 bases between them. The CDR3 covers 15 residues. Germline V gene data show CDR1 as SGHRS and CDR2 as YFSETQ.

This clonotype was counted ten times or more. The chain is built from TRBV7-2 and TRBJ2-5; 9 nucleotides agree with TRBD1. Germline V CDR1 and CDR2: SGHTA, FQGNSA. The junction had 11 bases not matched to a gene; V was cut back by 5 bases and J by 4 bases. The CDR3 extends over 16 amino acids. DNA of the CDR3: TGTGCCAGCAGCATTCTAGGACAGGGGAGTGGAGAGACCCAGTACTTC. This gives the protein CASSILGQGSGETQYF.